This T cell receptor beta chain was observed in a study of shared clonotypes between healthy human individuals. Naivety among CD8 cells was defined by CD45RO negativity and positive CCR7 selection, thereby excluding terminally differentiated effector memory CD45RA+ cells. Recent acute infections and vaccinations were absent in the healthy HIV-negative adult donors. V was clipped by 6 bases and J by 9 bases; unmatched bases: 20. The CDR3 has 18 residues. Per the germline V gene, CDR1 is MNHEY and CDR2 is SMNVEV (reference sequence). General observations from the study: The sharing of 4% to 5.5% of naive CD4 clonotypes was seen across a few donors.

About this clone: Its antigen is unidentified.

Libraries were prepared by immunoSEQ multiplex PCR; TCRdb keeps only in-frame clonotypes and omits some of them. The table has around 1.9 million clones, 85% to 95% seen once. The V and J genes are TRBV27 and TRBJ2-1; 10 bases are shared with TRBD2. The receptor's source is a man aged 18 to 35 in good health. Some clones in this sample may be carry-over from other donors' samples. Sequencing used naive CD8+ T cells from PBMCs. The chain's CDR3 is CASSPSGRVWVGIGEQFF. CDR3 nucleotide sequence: TGTGCCAGCAGCCCCAGCGGGAGGGTTTGGGTTGGCATTGGTGAGCAGTTCTTC.